This TCR beta chain was recorded in a study of T cells in Graves' hyperthyroidism and ophthalmopathy. Notes on the study in general: Peripheral blood also featured most of the thyroid clonotypes expanded above 0.001. The model identified upcoming ophthalmopathy a median approximately six months ahead of onset.

V lost 5 bases and J 2 bases, leaving 9 bases between the germline ends. Germline assignment: CDR1 SGHRS and CDR2 YFSETQ. CDR3 length: 13 amino acids. This clonotype was observed a handful of times. What it binds is not known. TCR beta CDR3 regions were amplified from RNA transcripts. HTBI primers were used for first-round RT-PCR of the TCR CDR3. TCRdb fed the multiplex PCR reads into MiXCR, producing one record per CDR3 protein. Of around 340,000 distinct CDR3 sequences in the sample, 17% were seen once. Sequenced input: blood. The chain employs TRBV5-1 and TRBJ2-3; D is ambiguous. This receptor was taken from a woman between 25 and 40 years old with Graves' hyperthyroidism that later progressed to Graves' ophthalmopathy. This CDR3 is CASSHWSTDTQYF. In DNA, the CDR3 is TGCGCCAGCAGTCACTGGTCCACAGATACGCAGTATTTT.